The T cell receptor beta chain described here comes from a study of OX40 agonist ivuxolimab in advanced cancers. Broader study findings: On average, a greater number of expanded clones characterised CD8+ T cells relative to CD4+. The CD4+ and CD8+ T cells in the blood had expanded clonally by week 6 at 0.1 to 3.0 mg/kg.

Points on this clone: Its antigen is undetermined.

CDR1 and CDR2 (germline): SGHRS, YFSETQ. The CDR3 loop spans 15 amino acids. Germline trimming cut 2 bases from V and 5 bases from J; bases unmatched to any gene: 3. Sequencing used immunoSEQ multiplex PCR; TCRdb keeps in-frame clones, though not all of them. The top ten hold about 1% of the sample, which has tens of thousands of clones, around 83% seen once. Baseline was the first blood sampling point, followed by cycle 4 day 1 and cycle 7 day 1. V is TRBV5-1 and J is TRBJ2-1, with 11 bases lining up with TRBD1. The TCR originated in an adult with an advanced solid tumor such as melanoma, head and neck, liver or kidney cancer. The sequenced sample was CD4+ or CD8+ T cells sorted from blood, obtained in a trial of the OX40 agonist ivuxolimab. CDR3 protein: CASSFGQGADNEQFF. DNA for the CDR3: TGCGCCAGCAGCTTCGGACAGGGGGCCGACAATGAGCAGTTCTTC.